This TCR beta chain comes out of a study of T cells in Graves' hyperthyroidism and ophthalmopathy. Whole-study findings and limits: Ophthalmopathy was distinguished from stable hyperthyroidism by 13 V-J signatures. Blood also held most thyroid clonotypes expanded beyond 0.001.

Points on this clonotype: Its antigen is unknown.

The CDR3 spans 12 residues. Germline V gene sequence: CDR1 SQVTM, CDR2 ANQGSEA. The V end was cut by 3 bases, the J end by 1 base, with 6 bases between. RNA transcripts served as the template for amplifying TCR beta CDR3 regions. HTBI primers were the set used in a first-round RT-PCR of the TCR CDR3. TCRdb used MiXCR to reprocess the multiplex PCR reads, holding one entry per CDR3 protein. The data contain roughly 500,000 distinct CDR3 sequences, around 45% of them seen just once; the ten biggest clones take up around 20%. The V and J genes are TRBV29-1 and TRBJ1-2, with D unclear. This receptor was identified in an adult woman with Graves' disease, either hyperthyroidism or ophthalmopathy (not recorded which). Sequencing input: peripheral blood or thyroid tissue (not recorded which). In nucleotides, the CDR3 is TGCAGCGTTGATTGGGGTAACTATGGCTACACCTTC. Amino acids: CSVDWGNYGYTF.